The 22 T cell receptor beta chains below come from one sample, sequenced in a study of brain T cells in children with intractable seizures. Profiling relied on immunoSEQ multiplex PCR, and the TCRdb table lists in-frame clones only, not all of them. The sample yields about 350,000 clones, 93% seen once. The time point was: blood from clinic visit 5 months post-surgery; TSC patient then seizure free. The source was peripheral blood, collected more than 4 months after surgery. All receptors derive from a boy under three years old with tuberous sclerosis and intractable seizures.

This clone was counted a single time. V gene TRBV5-5 combines with J gene TRBJ2-2; no firm D call. Deletions cut 3 bases from V and 6 bases from J, with 9 bases between. Germline assignment: CDR1 SGHKS and CDR2 YYEKEE (reference sequence). The CDR3 extends over 13 amino acids. The CDR3 loop reads CASSSGIAGELFF. The CDR3 DNA sequence: TGTGCCAGCAGCTCCGGTATCGCCGGGGAGCTGTTTTTT.

The V call is TRBV7-8, the J call TRBJ1-1; D ambiguous. The CDR3 covers 13 residues. Trimming shortened V by 1 base and J by 0 bases, and 3 bases separated the two germline ends. Germline-derived CDR1 and CDR2 are SGHVS and FQNEAQ. The CDR3 reads CASSLVLNTEAFF. DNA of the CDR3: TGTGCCAGCAGCTTAGTTCTGAACACTGAAGCTTTCTTT.

J is TRBJ2-5 and V is TRBV6-5, with 7 bases aligning to TRBD2. Germline V lookup: CDR1 MNHEY, CDR2 SVGAGI. This CDR3 has 15 residues. The J segment lost 5 bases and the V segment lost 6 bases, leaving 12 bases of the junction unmatched. Written as DNA, the CDR3 is TGTGCCAGCAGCACCCCAGGAGCGGGAAGGGAGACCCAGTACTTC. Its translation: CASSTPGAGRETQYF.

The genes are TRBV2 and TRBJ2-3; TRBD2 matches 10 bases. After removal of 2 bases from V and 1 base from J, the junction contained 3 bases not matched to a gene. There are 16 residues in the CDR3. Germline V gene lookup returns CDR1 SNHLY and CDR2 FYNNEI. Here the CDR3 reads CASSERSGGGTDTQYF. For the CDR3, the DNA is TGTGCCAGCAGTGAACGGAGCGGGGGGGGCACAGATACGCAGTATTTT.

The rearrangement uses TRBV5-1 and TRBJ2-7; 7 bases match TRBD1. Unmatched junction bases numbered 6, after V lost 3 bases and J lost 0 bases. CDR3 length: 15 amino acids. Germline V gene sequence: CDR1 SGHRS, CDR2 YFSETQ. This chain's CDR3 is CASSYSPGGSYEQYF. The CDR3 nucleotides read TGCGCCAGCAGCTATAGCCCAGGGGGCTCCTACGAGCAGTACTTC.

The chain couples TRBV6-5 to TRBJ1-5; TRBD1 matches at 9 bases. The CDR3 contains 15 residues. From germline, CDR1 is MNHEY and CDR2 SVGAGI. Unmatched junction bases numbered 1, after V lost 0 bases and J lost 4 bases. The CDR3 sequence: CASSYSGQGNQPQHF. CDR3 DNA sequence: TGTGCCAGCAGTTACTCAGGACAGGGGAATCAGCCCCAGCATTTT.

This clone showed up just once. V gene TRBV6-5 combines with J gene TRBJ2-7; D is unresolved. The CDR3 extends over 15 amino acids. Germline assignment: CDR1 MNHEY and CDR2 SVGAGI. V was trimmed by 0 bases and J by 0 bases, leaving 9 bases between them. CDR3 loop: CASSYSSGLSYEQYF. The CDR3 DNA follows: TGTGCCAGCAGTTACTCGTCCGGTCTCTCCTACGAGCAGTACTTC.

This sequence joins TRBV7-3 and TRBJ2-5, with 9 bases that match TRBD2. The germline V gene encodes CDR1 SGHTA and CDR2 FQGTGA. The CDR3 covers 15 residues. The V segment lost 6 bases and the J segment 2 bases; nucleotides outside the gene matches: 7. Here the CDR3 reads CASSQSGGKQETQYF. In DNA form, the CDR3 reads TGTGCCAGCAGTCAGAGCGGGGGGAAACAAGAGACCCAGTACTTC.

The chain has TRBV11-2 and TRBJ2-7, with 8 bases matching TRBD2. Germline V gene data show CDR1 as SGHAT and CDR2 as FQNNGV. The CDR3 spans 15 residues. V lost 6 bases and J lost 5; bases outside the gene matches: 12. The CDR3 protein is CASRRPGGDSHEQYF. CDR3 bases: TGTGCCAGCAGGCGCCCCGGGGGGGATTCCCACGAGCAGTACTTC.

The rearrangement joins TRBV7-3 to TRBJ2-7; D call uncertain. Germline V gene data show CDR1 as SGHTA and CDR2 as FQGTGA. The germline V and J ends were trimmed by 5 bases and 2 bases, with 13 bases remaining between them. The CDR3 spans 14 residues. The CDR3 coding sequence is TGTGCCAGCAGCCCAACCGGCTCCCCCTACGAGCAGTACTTC. This gives the protein CASSPTGSPYEQYF.

This chain uses TRBV5-4 with TRBJ2-1; 12 bases are shared with TRBD2. V shed 0 bases, J shed 1 base, and the junction held 5 bases outside the gene matches. The V gene's germline CDR1 is SGHNT and CDR2 YYREEE (reference sequence). This CDR3 contains 18 residues. The CDR3 is CASSLGLAGGRSYNEQFF. CDR3 bases: TGTGCCAGCAGCTTGGGGCTAGCGGGGGGGCGGTCCTACAATGAGCAGTTCTTC.

DNA of the CDR3: TGTGCCAGCAGCAGAACCAATGAGCAGTTCTTC. This gives the protein CASSRTNEQFF. The chain has TRBV5-6 and TRBJ2-1, with D uncertain. Germline CDR1 is SGHDT and CDR2 is YYEEEE. V shed 4 bases and J shed 6 bases, with 5 bases lying between them. The CDR3 has 11 amino acids.

The rearrangement uses TRBV24-1 and TRBJ2-2; 7 positions agree with TRBD2. The CDR3 contains 17 residues. Germline loops: CDR1 KGHDR, CDR2 SFDVKD. J gave up 2 bases and V 4 bases, and 9 bases lay outside the gene matches. CDR3 sequence (DNA): TGTGCCACCAGTGAGACTAGCCCGGGGAAAAACACCGGGGAGCTGTTTTTT. This gives the protein CATSETSPGKNTGELFF.

This chain uses TRBV27 with TRBJ1-2, with D possibly being TRBD1 (5 bases). The CDR3 consists of 17 residues. Germline values: CDR1 MNHEY, CDR2 SMNVEV (reference sequence). The V and J ends lost 4 bases and 4 bases respectively, with 22 bases between them. CDR3 coding DNA: TGTGCCAGCAGTTCATCACTCGGGCAGGGTCCTGGCTATGGCTACACCTTC. Translated: CASSSSLGQGPGYGYTF.

The genes are TRBV6-5 and TRBJ1-1; 7 bases are shared with TRBD1. CDR1 and CDR2 from the germline V gene are MNHEY and SVGAGI. The CDR3 has 11 residues. V lost 6 bases, J lost 7 bases, and 2 bases stayed unmatched. The CDR3 loop reads CASSNRGEAFF. DNA of the CDR3: TGTGCCAGCAGCAACAGGGGTGAAGCTTTCTTT.

The chain carries TRBV3-1 (or the pseudogene TRBV3-2) and TRBJ2-7; D perhaps matches TRBD2 (6 bases). The CDR3 covers 15 residues. The germline V gene has CDR1 LGHDT and CDR2 YNNKEL (reference sequence). The ends were cut back, 1 base at V and 1 base at J, with 11 bases in the middle. In nucleotides, the CDR3 is TGTGCCAGCAGCCAAGGTACTAGCCTTTCCTACGAGCAGTACTTC. This sequence encodes CASSQGTSLSYEQYF.

The chain combines TRBV9 with TRBJ2-5; D not resolved. The CDR3 has 11 residues. Deletions cut 3 bases from V and 4 bases from J, with 4 bases between. Per the germline V gene, CDR1 is SGDLS and CDR2 is YYNGEE. The CDR3 sequence is CASSARETQYF. The CDR3 DNA reads TGTGCCAGCAGCGCCAGAGAGACCCAGTACTTC.

The chain couples TRBV5-6 to TRBJ2-5, with no clear D. Trimming stripped 0 bases from V and 5 bases from J, with 8 bases between. Germline loops: CDR1 SGHDT, CDR2 YYEEEE. This CDR3 contains 13 residues. CDR3 DNA: TGTGCCAGCAGCTTGGTCATGGGGGAGACCCAGTACTTC. The encoded protein is CASSLVMGETQYF.

The CDR3 protein is CASSYSALLGEGYTF. For the CDR3, the DNA is TGTGCCAGCAGTTACTCGGCCCTACTGGGAGAGGGCTACACCTTC. The chain carries TRBV6-5 and TRBJ1-2; no definite D call. V lost 0 bases, J lost 8 bases, and 16 bases lay in between. The germline V gene has CDR1 MNHEY and CDR2 SVGAGI. The CDR3 runs to 15 residues.

V is TRBV5-4 and J is TRBJ2-1; no clear D. The CDR3 consists of 16 residues. V lost 0 bases to trimming and J lost 8 bases, with 18 bases between them. Germline V gene lookup returns CDR1 SGHNT and CDR2 YYREEE (reference sequence). The CDR3 spells CASSLEVSGRADEQFF. As DNA, the CDR3 is TGTGCCAGCAGCTTGGAGGTATCGGGTCGTGCGGATGAGCAGTTCTTC.

The CDR3 here is CASSEGPAATEAFF. CDR3 nucleotide sequence: TGTGCCAGCAGTGAAGGTCCAGCGGCCACTGAAGCTTTCTTT. The chain joins TRBV6-1 to TRBJ1-1; D not certain. Germline loops: CDR1 MNHNS, CDR2 SASEGT. Trimming cost V 1 base and J 4 bases, with 10 bases left between them. This CDR3 is built from 14 residues.

The rearrangement links TRBV7-9 to TRBJ1-1; 9 positions match TRBD1. CDR3 size: 14 residues. The germline V gene has CDR1 SEHNR and CDR2 FQNEAQ (reference sequence). V trimming: 4 bases; J trimming: 7 bases; junction bases outside the gene matches: 7. For the CDR3, the DNA is TGTGCCAGCAGCTCACCGGGACAGGGTGTTGAAGCTTTCTTT. Amino acid sequence: CASSSPGQGVEAFF. The whole variable domain, filled in from reference TRBV7-9 and TRBJ1-1, reads DTGVSQNPRHKITKRGQNVTFRCDPISEHNRLYWYRQTLGQGPEFLTYFQNEAQLEKSRLLSDRFSAERPKGSFSTLEIQRTEQGDSAMYLCASSSPGQGVEAFFGQGTRLTVV.